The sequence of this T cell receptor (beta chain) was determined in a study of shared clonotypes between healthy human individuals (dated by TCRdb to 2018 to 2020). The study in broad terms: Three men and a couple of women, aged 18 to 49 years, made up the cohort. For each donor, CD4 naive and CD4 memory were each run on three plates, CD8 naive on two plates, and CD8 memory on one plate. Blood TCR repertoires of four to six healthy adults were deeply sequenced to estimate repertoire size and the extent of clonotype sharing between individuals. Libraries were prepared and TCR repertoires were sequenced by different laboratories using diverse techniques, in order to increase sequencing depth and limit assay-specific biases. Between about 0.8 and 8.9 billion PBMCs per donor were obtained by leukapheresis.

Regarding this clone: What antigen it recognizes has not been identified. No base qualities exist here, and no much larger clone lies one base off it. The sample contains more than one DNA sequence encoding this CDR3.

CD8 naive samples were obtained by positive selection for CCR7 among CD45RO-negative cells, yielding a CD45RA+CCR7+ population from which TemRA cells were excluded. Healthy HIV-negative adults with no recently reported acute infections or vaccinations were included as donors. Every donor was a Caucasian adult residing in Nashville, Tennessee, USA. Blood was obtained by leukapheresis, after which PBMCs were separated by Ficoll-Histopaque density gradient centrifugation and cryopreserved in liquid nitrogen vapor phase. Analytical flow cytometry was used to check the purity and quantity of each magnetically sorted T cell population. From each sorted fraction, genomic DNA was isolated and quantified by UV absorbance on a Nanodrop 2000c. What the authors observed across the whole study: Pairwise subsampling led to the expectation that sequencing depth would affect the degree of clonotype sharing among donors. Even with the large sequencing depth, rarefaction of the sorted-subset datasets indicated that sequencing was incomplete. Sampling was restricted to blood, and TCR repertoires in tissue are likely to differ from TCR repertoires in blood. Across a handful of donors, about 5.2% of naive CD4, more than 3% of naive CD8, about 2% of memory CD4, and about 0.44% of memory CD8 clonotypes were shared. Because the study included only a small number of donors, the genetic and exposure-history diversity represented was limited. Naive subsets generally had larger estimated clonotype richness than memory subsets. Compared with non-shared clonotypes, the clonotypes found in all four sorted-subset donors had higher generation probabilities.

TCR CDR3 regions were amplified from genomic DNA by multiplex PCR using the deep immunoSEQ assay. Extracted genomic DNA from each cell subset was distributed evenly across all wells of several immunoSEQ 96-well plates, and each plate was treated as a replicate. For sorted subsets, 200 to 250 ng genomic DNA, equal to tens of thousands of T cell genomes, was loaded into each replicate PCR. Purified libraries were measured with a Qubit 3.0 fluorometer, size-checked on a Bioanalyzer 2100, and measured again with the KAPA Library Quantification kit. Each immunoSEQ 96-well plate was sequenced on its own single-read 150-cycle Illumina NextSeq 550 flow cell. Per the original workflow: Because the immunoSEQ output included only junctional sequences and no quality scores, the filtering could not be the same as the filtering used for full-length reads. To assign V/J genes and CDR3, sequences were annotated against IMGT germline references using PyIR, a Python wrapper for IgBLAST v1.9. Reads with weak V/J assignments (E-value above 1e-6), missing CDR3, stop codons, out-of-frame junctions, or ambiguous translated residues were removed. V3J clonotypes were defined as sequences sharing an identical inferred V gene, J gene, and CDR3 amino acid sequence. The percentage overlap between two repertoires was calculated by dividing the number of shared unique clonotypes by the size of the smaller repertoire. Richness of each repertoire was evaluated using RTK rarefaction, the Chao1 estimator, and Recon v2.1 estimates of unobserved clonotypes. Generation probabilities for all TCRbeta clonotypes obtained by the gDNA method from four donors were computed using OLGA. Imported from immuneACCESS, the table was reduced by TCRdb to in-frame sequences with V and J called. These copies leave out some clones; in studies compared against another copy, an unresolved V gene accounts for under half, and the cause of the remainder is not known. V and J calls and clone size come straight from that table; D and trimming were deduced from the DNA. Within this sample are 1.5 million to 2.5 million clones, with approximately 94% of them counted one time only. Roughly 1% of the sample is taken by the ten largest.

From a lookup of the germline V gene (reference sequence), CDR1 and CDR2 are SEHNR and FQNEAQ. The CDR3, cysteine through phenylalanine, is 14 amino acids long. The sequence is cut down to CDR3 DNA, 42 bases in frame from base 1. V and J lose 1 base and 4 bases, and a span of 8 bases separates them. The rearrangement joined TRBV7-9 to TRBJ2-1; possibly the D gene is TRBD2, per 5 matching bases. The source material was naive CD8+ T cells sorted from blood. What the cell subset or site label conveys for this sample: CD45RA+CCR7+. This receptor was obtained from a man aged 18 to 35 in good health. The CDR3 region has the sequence CASSLDGGYNEQFF. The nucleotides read TGTGCCAGCAGCTTAGACGGCGGGTACAATGAGCAGTTCTTC.